This T cell receptor (beta chain) was captured in a study of cytomegalovirus exposure and HLA in healthy donors. Regarding the study as a whole: A later analysis found common viral pathogens apparently linked to several of the most significant clusters. Per a prior analysis, the majority of TCR beta V segments were productive roughly 90% or roughly 30% of the time.

About this clone itself: Its antigen is not identified.

It was with 60 Vbeta and 13 Jbeta primers that the PCR ran. Repertoires were generated with immunoSEQ multiplex PCR, while TCRdb's copy carries only in-frame clones and drops some. The sample's table shows 110,000 to 150,000 clones. The V gene's germline CDR1 is LGHNA and CDR2 YSLEER. V lost 1 base and J lost 2; bases outside the gene matches: 0. The CDR3 covers 15 residues. This sequence was found in a male donor in good health and CMV-seronegative. The material sequenced was PBMCs. This chain connects TRBV4-3 to TRBJ2-5; 11 bases map to TRBD2. CDR3 residues: CASSQGLAGQETQYF. DNA for the CDR3: TGCGCCAGCAGCCAAGGACTAGCGGGGCAAGAGACCCAGTACTTC.